The next 32 T cell receptor beta chains were all read from a single sample in a study of T-cell reconstitution after alpha-beta-depleted transplantation in children. Unique molecular identifiers were incorporated during preparation of the TCRbeta library. TCRdb fed the PCR reads into MiXCR, producing one record per CDR3 protein. The data hold about 1,000,000 distinct CDR3 sequences, with roughly 29% observed a single time. The source was PBMCs, mostly from graft donor cells, collected 360 days after TCRalphabeta/CD19-depleted stem cell transplant. These receptor sequences come from a boy under two years old who had a stem cell transplant for SCID, so the T cells may come from the graft donor.

The rearrangement links TRBV6-5 to TRBJ1-2; D remains unclear. The CDR3 loop spans 13 amino acids. Trimming left V 2 bases short and J 2 bases short, with 6 bases between. Germline CDR1 is MNHEY and CDR2 is SVGAGI. CDR3 residues: CASSYERNYGYTF. The DNA of the CDR3 is TGTGCCAGCAGTTACGAGAGGAACTATGGCTACACCTTC.

V is TRBV6-5 and J is TRBJ1-2; 7 bases map to TRBD1. CDR3 length: 14 amino acids. Per germline, CDR1 MNHEY and CDR2 SVGAGI. Unmatched junction bases numbered 4, after V lost 2 bases and J lost 4 bases. This chain's CDR3 is CASSYRGQLYGYTF. DNA of the CDR3: TGTGCCAGCAGTTACCGGGGACAGCTCTATGGCTACACCTTC.

The chain joins TRBV5-1 to TRBJ2-4; no reliable D call. Trimming cost V 4 bases and J 4 bases, with 15 bases left between them. CDR1 and CDR2 (germline): SGHRS, YFSETQ. The CDR3 loop spans 15 amino acids. The CDR3 sequence: CASSLAPAMKNIQYF. DNA of the CDR3: TGCGCCAGCAGCCTGGCTCCGGCCATGAAAAACATTCAGTACTTC.

This clonotype was detected ten times or more. The chain uses TRBV28 and TRBJ2-3, with a possible D match to TRBD2 (6 bases). The V gene lost 7 bases and the J gene lost 2 bases, with 13 bases spanning the gap. Germline V gene lookup returns CDR1 MDHEN and CDR2 SYDVKM. The CDR3 totals 14 residues. Written as DNA, the CDR3 is TGTGCCAGCACCCCGGGACTTCACACAGATACGCAGTATTTT. Translation: CASTPGLHTDTQYF.

The DNA for the CDR3 is TGTGCCAGCAGTTTTTATGGCTACACCTTC. It translates to CASSFYGYTF. The genes are TRBV12-3 or TRBV12-4 and TRBJ1-2; D is undetermined. V was pared by 3 bases and J by 5 bases, with 1 base between. The CDR3 length is 10 residues.

This chain connects TRBV6-1 to TRBJ2-2; unclear D gene. V was clipped by 6 bases and J by 7 bases, with 18 bases between them. The CDR3 spans 15 residues. Germline V gives CDR1 MNHNS, CDR2 SASEGT. The CDR3 region has the DNA TGTGCCAGCAGAGGCAAAAGGGCACGACTCGGGGAGCTGTTTTTT. This codes for CASRGKRARLGELFF.

The chain employs TRBV4-3 and TRBJ2-7, with TRBD1 matching 9 bases. Trimming removed 5 bases from V and 5 bases from J; junction bases left unmatched: 7. This CDR3 is built from 14 residues. Germline V gene data show CDR1 as LGHNA and CDR2 as YSLEER. CDR3 in amino acids: CASSFAGQGDEQYF. In nucleotides, the CDR3 is TGCGCCAGCAGCTTTGCGGGACAGGGTGACGAGCAGTACTTC.

The genes are TRBV25-1 and TRBJ2-5; the D is unclear. Trimming stripped 4 bases from V and 8 bases from J, with 14 bases between. This CDR3 has 13 amino acids. Germline lookup yields CDR1 MGHDK and CDR2 SYGVNS. The CDR3 region has the DNA TGTGCCAGCAGTGCGTCCGGGCCAGCAACCCAGTACTTC. Amino acid sequence: CASSASGPATQYF.

This clonotype was seen more than once but under ten times. The chain's CDR3 is CASSLGDPRNTEAFF. For the CDR3, the DNA is TGTGCCAGCAGCTTAGGAGACCCTCGGAACACTGAAGCTTTCTTT. V and J are TRBV5-5 and TRBJ1-1; D gene ambiguous. V was trimmed by 2 bases and J by 1 base, leaving 12 bases between them. Germline V gives CDR1 SGHKS, CDR2 YYEKEE (reference sequence). CDR3 length: 15 amino acids. The full variable domain, in which reference TRBV5-5 and TRBJ1-1 provide the parts outside the CDR3, is DAGVTQSPTHLIKTRGQQVTLRCSPISGHKSVSWYQQVLGQGPQFIFQYYEKEERGRGNFPDRFSARQFPNYSSELNVNALLLGDSALYLCASSLGDPRNTEAFFGQGTRLTVV.

The genes are TRBV12-3 or TRBV12-4 and TRBJ2-7; D not certain. Trimming removed 2 bases from V and 0 bases from J, with 8 bases in between. This CDR3 region has 14 residues. As DNA, the CDR3 is TGTGCCAGCAGTTTAACGCAGGTCTCCTACGAGCAGTACTTC. Translating gives CASSLTQVSYEQYF.

This clonotype was detected only once. V is TRBV18 and J is TRBJ2-2, with 9 nucleotides matching TRBD1. Germline V gives CDR1 KGHSH, CDR2 LQKENI. V lost 2 bases to trimming and J lost 1 base; unmatched junction nucleotides: 2. The CDR3 contains 16 residues. This chain's CDR3 is CASSPWGQGNTGELFF. The DNA of the CDR3 is TGTGCCAGCTCACCATGGGGACAGGGGAACACCGGGGAGCTGTTTTTT.

The chain joins TRBV20-1 to TRBJ1-5, with 7 bases lining up with TRBD1. The V and J ends lost 6 bases and 0 bases, in that order; junction bases with no gene match: 2. The CDR3 runs to 13 residues. CDR1 is DFQATT and CDR2 is SNEGSKA in the germline V gene (reference sequence). The DNA of the CDR3 is TGCAGTGCCGGGACAGTTAGCAATCAGCCCCAGCATTTT. This translates into CSAGTVSNQPQHF.

This clonotype has only a few counts. The chain combines TRBV20-1 with TRBJ1-1; D might be TRBD1 (6 bases). CDR3 length: 13 residues. The germline V gene has CDR1 DFQATT and CDR2 SNEGSKA (reference sequence). V lost 3 bases and J 1 base, leaving 9 bases between the germline ends. The CDR3 DNA sequence: TGCAGTGCTAGTGGGGGGGCGAACACTGAAGCTTTCTTT. Translated: CSASGGANTEAFF.

The chain carries TRBV24-1 and TRBJ2-3; D uncertain. Germline V gene lookup returns CDR1 KGHDR and CDR2 SFDVKD. Trimming removed 4 bases at V and 3 bases at J, with 7 bases between. The CDR3 sequence is 13 residues long. The chain's CDR3 is CATSDPRTDTQYF. In DNA, the CDR3 is TGTGCCACCAGTGACCCAAGGACAGATACGCAGTATTTT.

The chain links TRBV20-1 to TRBJ2-7, with 9 bases identical to TRBD1. The CDR3 contains 14 residues. The germline gives CDR1 DFQATT, CDR2 SNEGSKA (reference sequence). V lost 3 bases and J lost 2; bases outside the gene matches: 5. The CDR3 loop reads CSASNWDRAYEQYF. In nucleotides, the CDR3 is TGCAGTGCTAGTAACTGGGACAGGGCCTACGAGCAGTACTTC.

CDR3 bases: TGCAGCGCCAGGGTGCTGAGCCCTGAAGCTTTCTTT. Its translation is CSARVLSPEAFF. The chain employs TRBV29-1 and TRBJ1-1, with D possibly matching TRBD1 (5 bases). This CDR3 is 12 amino acids long. The V end lost 7 bases, the J end lost 6 bases, and 15 bases lay between the germline ends. Germline V CDR1 and CDR2: SQVTM, ANQGSEA. Filled out from reference TRBV29-1 and TRBJ1-1, the complete variable domain reads SAVISQKPSRDICQRGTSLTIQCQVDSQVTMMFWYRQQPGQSLTLIATANQGSEATYESGFVIDKFPISRPNLTFSTLTVSNMSPEDSSIYLCSARVLSPEAFFGQGTRLTVV.

This clonotype turned up a few times. The chain uses TRBV12-3 or TRBV12-4 and TRBJ1-5; weak D call: TRBD1 (5 bases). V lost 2 bases and J lost 4, with 12 bases in between. The CDR3 contains 15 residues. Written as DNA, the CDR3 is TGTGCCAGCAGTTTACTGGGGGAGAGGAATCAGCCCCAGCATTTT. Translation: CASSLLGERNQPQHF.

This clonotype turned up a few times. J is TRBJ2-7 and V is TRBV29-1; 7 positions match TRBD1. The V gene end was trimmed by 5 bases and the J gene end by 1 base; junction bases not matched to a gene: 8. The germline V gene has CDR1 SQVTM and CDR2 ANQGSEA. This CDR3 spans 14 amino acids. The CDR3 nucleotides read TGCAGCGTTACCCAACCGGGACAGTCCTACGAGCAGTACTTC. Its translation: CSVTQPGQSYEQYF.

The rearrangement joins TRBV15 to TRBJ2-5; possible D gene TRBD2, 6 bases. This CDR3 is 14 amino acids long. With 1 base removed from V and 5 bases from J, the gap between germline ends came to 11 bases. CDR1 LNHNV and CDR2 YYDKDF come from the germline V gene (reference sequence). CDR3 DNA: TGTGCCACCAGCAGAGTAGGAGGGCGGGAGACCCAGTACTTC. Residues: CATSRVGGRETQYF.

This clonotype turned up a few times. This chain uses TRBV5-4 with TRBJ2-7; 9 bases match TRBD1. The CDR3 covers 16 residues. Germline assignment: CDR1 SGHNT and CDR2 YYREEE (reference sequence). The V and J ends lost 4 bases and 0 bases, in that order; junction bases with no gene match: 8. CDR3 amino acids: CASSPGTGSLSYEQYF. The CDR3 DNA sequence: TGTGCCAGCAGCCCCGGGACAGGGTCACTCTCCTACGAGCAGTACTTC.

The chain carries TRBV29-1 and TRBJ2-3, with TRBD1 as a possible D gene (5 bases). Trimming stripped 6 bases from V and 2 bases from J, with 27 bases between. Germline CDR1 reads SQVTM; CDR2 reads ANQGSEA. This CDR3 has 18 amino acids. The CDR3, as DNA: TGCAGCGTACAAGACAGCCCCACACGGCCGGAATACACAGATACGCAGTATTTT. Residues: CSVQDSPTRPEYTDTQYF.

The rearrangement links TRBV20-1 to TRBJ2-3; 8 bases map to TRBD1. This CDR3 spans 13 amino acids. Germline V gene lookup returns CDR1 DFQATT and CDR2 SNEGSKA (reference sequence). V was pared by 7 bases and J by 5 bases, with 8 bases of the junction left unmatched. The DNA of the CDR3 is TGCAGTGTCTTAGGACAGGGAGGAGATACGCAGTATTTT. It yields the protein CSVLGQGGDTQYF.

V gene TRBV12-3 or TRBV12-4 combines with J gene TRBJ1-5; D gene uncertain. CDR3 length: 11 amino acids. Trimming stripped 3 bases from V and 15 bases from J, with 12 bases between. In DNA form, the CDR3 reads TGTGCCAGCAGTTTTTTGGGTGCCCGGCATTTT. It is translated as CASSFLGARHF.

This clonotype was observed a handful of times. This chain connects TRBV7-7 to TRBJ2-5, with a weak D call TRBD1 (5 bases). CDR1 and CDR2 from the germline V gene are SSHAT and FNYEAQ (reference sequence). This CDR3 is built from 15 residues. V dropped 1 base and J dropped 3 bases, with 12 bases sitting between them. The CDR3 bases are TGTGCCAGCAGCTTAGTGGCAGGGTTCGAAGAGACCCAGTACTTC. This encodes CASSLVAGFEETQYF.

This chain links TRBV12-3 or TRBV12-4 with TRBJ1-1, with unresolved D. The CDR3 extends over 13 amino acids. V lost 6 bases and J 6 bases, leaving 14 bases between the germline ends. CDR3 protein: CASSPFSGSEAFF. The CDR3 region has the DNA TGTGCCAGCAGCCCCTTTTCTGGTTCTGAAGCTTTCTTT.

The chain combines TRBV25-1 with TRBJ2-5; the D is unclear. The V and J ends lost 7 bases and 2 bases respectively, with 11 bases between them. CDR3 length: 13 residues. From germline, CDR1 is MGHDK and CDR2 SYGVNS. For the CDR3, the DNA is TGTGCCAGCAAACACTCGCCTCAAGAGACCCAGTACTTC. This encodes CASKHSPQETQYF.

The chain combines TRBV4-3 with TRBJ2-3; D remains ambiguous. CDR3 length: 16 amino acids. Germline CDR1 and CDR2: LGHNA and YSLEER. Between the trimmed V and J ends, which lost 0 bases and 1 base, there was a span of 11 bases. The CDR3 sequence is CASSQDSRVGTDTQYF. The CDR3 DNA is TGCGCCAGCAGCCAAGATTCAAGGGTCGGCACAGATACGCAGTATTTT.

The rearrangement links TRBV27 to TRBJ2-3, with D possibly being TRBD1 (6 bases). Trimming took off 6 bases at V and 10 bases at J, with 11 bases between the two ends. From germline, CDR1 is MNHEY and CDR2 SMNVEV (reference sequence). The CDR3 has 11 residues. The CDR3 reads CASSNREAQYF. CDR3 nucleotides: TGTGCCAGCAGCAACAGGGAAGCGCAGTATTTT.

This clonotype was seen many times. The CDR3 DNA reads as TGTGCCAGCAGCTTTCCGGGACGGGCGAACACTGAAGCTTTCTTT. It specifies CASSFPGRANTEAFF. The gene calls are TRBV7-2 and TRBJ1-1; D may be TRBD1 (5 bases). CDR3 size: 15 residues. Germline values: CDR1 SGHTA, CDR2 FQGNSA. Trimming took 3 bases from V and 1 from J, leaving 12 bases between them.

V gene TRBV27 combines with J gene TRBJ2-1; D call uncertain. V lost 4 bases, J lost 7 bases, and 11 bases lay in between. The CDR3 is made up of 13 amino acids. From germline, CDR1 is MNHEY and CDR2 SMNVEV (reference sequence). CDR3 sequence reads: CASSWAVGNEQFF. DNA for the CDR3: TGTGCCAGCAGTTGGGCCGTAGGGAATGAGCAGTTCTTC.

The rearrangement joins TRBV12-3 or TRBV12-4 to TRBJ2-2; D is perhaps TRBD2 (7 bases). V was trimmed by 7 bases and J by 2 bases, leaving 14 bases between them. This CDR3 has 15 residues. CDR3 DNA sequence: TGTGCCAGCACCCTCGGGGGGACAAACACCGGGGAGCTGTTTTTT. Amino acids: CASTLGGTNTGELFF.

The chain joins TRBV2 to TRBJ2-4, with D perhaps TRBD1 or TRBD2 (5 bases each). Trimming cost V 6 bases and J 5 bases, with 17 bases left between them. The CDR3 has 15 residues. CDR1 SNHLY and CDR2 FYNNEI come from the germline V gene. CDR3 loop: CASRRGEGYENIQYF. The CDR3 nucleotides are TGTGCCAGCAGGAGGGGCGAGGGATACGAAAACATTCAGTACTTC. The variable domain in full, with the rest retrieved from reference TRBV2 and TRBJ2-4, is EPEVTQTPSHQVTQMGQEVILRCVPISNHLYFYWYRQILGQKVEFLVSFYNNEISEKSEIFDDQFSVERPDGSNFTLKIRSTKLEDSAMYFCASRRGEGYENIQYFGAGTRLSVL.